These T cell receptor beta chains were read from a single sample in a study of T cell repertoires in cytomegalovirus infection. TCRdb redid the calling of the reads with MiXCR, one entry per CDR3 protein. Of more than 300,000 distinct CDR3 sequences listed, just under 35% were seen once; the top ten hold roughly 14%. Their antigen targets remain unknown. The specimen comprised cultured PBMCs, sampled from culture after CMV antigen stimulation. Receptors were obtained from a human donor in good health (CMV status not recorded). Some clones in this sample may be carry-over from other donors' samples. The CDR3 runs from the conserved cysteine through the conserved F or W. Each record gives: V gene, clone size, D gene, J gene, CDR3 protein, CDR3 DNA. D genes are given only for firm matches. Clone size appears in some rows only: once, few, many, or a class for an expanded clone.

TRBV14,NA,NA,TRBJ2-3,CASSQDFFGAILTDTQYF,TGTGCCAGCAGCCAAGATTTTTTTGGGGCCATCTTAACAGATACGCAGTATTTT
TRBV5-6,NA,TRBD1,TRBJ2-1,CASSLRDSLERDEQFF,TGTGCCAGCAGCCTTCGGGACAGCCTAGAACGGGATGAGCAGTTCTTC
TRBV20-1,NA,TRBD2,TRBJ2-7,CSARNSGSYYEQYF,TGCAGTGCTAGAAATAGCGGGAGTTACTACGAGCAGTACTTC
TRBV5-6,NA,TRBD1,TRBJ1-2,CASTLDDRANYGYTF,TGTGCCAGCACCTTGGATGACAGGGCCAACTATGGCTACACCTTC
TRBV25-1,NA,TRBD1,TRBJ2-2,CASSARQGANTGELFF,TGTGCCAGCAGTGCGCGACAGGGAGCGAACACCGGGGAGCTGTTTTTT
TRBV29-1,few,NA,TRBJ1-2,CSVVRGNGYTF,TGCAGCGTTGTCAGGGGTAATGGCTACACCTTC
TRBV6-5,once,NA,TRBJ2-2,CASSYSSTNTGELFF,TGTGCCAGCAGTTACTCGTCGACGAACACCGGGGAGCTGTTTTTT
TRBV6-5,few,NA,TRBJ1-5,CASSYSGVGQPQHF,TGTGCCAGCAGTTATTCAGGGGTCGGTCAGCCCCAGCATTTT
TRBV25-1,NA,NA,TRBJ1-4,CASRTVGGLSEKLFF,TGTGCCAGCAGGACCGTCGGGGGACTGAGTGAAAAACTGTTTTTT
TRBV10-3,NA,TRBD2,TRBJ2-7,CAIRGLAGPYEQYF,TGTGCCATCAGGGGACTAGCGGGGCCCTACGAGCAGTACTTC
TRBV6-5,NA,TRBD1,TRBJ2-5,CASSQTGGTETQYF,TGTGCCAGCAGCCAGACAGGGGGAACGGAGACCCAGTACTTC
TRBV4-3,NA,TRBD1,TRBJ2-1,CASSQARDRNYNEQFF,TGCGCCAGCAGCCAAGCAAGGGACAGGAACTACAATGAGCAGTTCTTC
TRBV12-3/TRBV12-4,NA,NA,TRBJ2-1,CASKGGVTSNEQFF,TGTGCCAGCAAGGGGGGCGTAACCTCCAATGAGCAGTTCTTC
TRBV7-8,NA,TRBD2,TRBJ2-1,CASSSRVSGNSDEQFF,TGTGCCAGCAGCTCCCGTGTTAGCGGGAACTCGGATGAGCAGTTCTTC
TRBV5-4,NA,NA,TRBJ1-2,CASSLVGGLNYGYTF,TGTGCCAGCAGCTTGGTTGGGGGACTTAACTATGGCTACACCTTC
TRBV5-1,many,TRBD1,TRBJ1-5,CASSPGQENQPQHF,TGCGCCAGCAGCCCGGGACAGGAGAATCAGCCCCAGCATTTT
TRBV25-1,NA,TRBD1,TRBJ2-2,CASRSPRIGTGGAGELFF,TGTGCCAGCAGGAGCCCCCGTATTGGGACAGGGGGTGCCGGGGAGCTGTTTTTT
TRBV6-1,few,NA,TRBJ1-5,CASKVRTGNQPQHF,TGTGCCAGCAAGGTCCGGACGGGCAATCAGCCCCAGCATTTT
TRBV7-8,few,TRBD1,TRBJ1-1,CASRENRDRNTEAFF,TGTGCCAGCAGAGAGAACCGGGACAGAAACACTGAAGCTTTCTTT
TRBV4-1,NA,NA,TRBJ1-1,CASSQVGRLNTEAFF,TGCGCCAGCAGCCAAGTTGGACGGCTGAACACTGAAGCTTTCTTT
TRBV7-2,many,NA,TRBJ2-7,CASSEEQGIGYEQYF,TGTGCCAGCAGCGAGGAACAGGGTATTGGCTACGAGCAGTACTTC
TRBV28,NA,NA,TRBJ2-7,CASSLSLF,TGTGCCAGCAGTTTAAGTCTGTTC
TRBV7-2,many,NA,TRBJ2-3,CASSPLAEFTDTQYF,TGTGCCAGCAGCCCACTAGCAGAATTCACAGATACGCAGTATTTT
TRBV28,NA,TRBD1,TRBJ1-4,CASSPQDRGRGVPNEKLFF,TGTGCCAGCAGTCCCCAAGACAGGGGGCGAGGAGTACCTAATGAAAAACTGTTTTTT
TRBV27,NA,NA,TRBJ2-7,CASSSPRGQSYEQYF,TGTGCCAGCAGTTCCCCACGCGGACAAAGCTACGAGCAGTACTTC
TRBV12-3/TRBV12-4,NA,NA,TRBJ2-3,CASRTSADREESDTQYF,TGTGCCAGCAGGACCTCAGCAGACAGGGAGGAATCAGATACGCAGTATTTT
TRBV7-2,NA,TRBD2,TRBJ2-3,CASSYSGRADTQYF,TGTGCCAGCAGCTACAGCGGGAGGGCCGATACGCAGTATTTT
TRBV4-1,many,TRBD1,TRBJ1-1,CASSQDNSGGNTEAFF,TGCGCCAGCAGCCAAGATAATTCAGGGGGAAACACTGAAGCTTTCTTT
TRBV9,NA,TRBD2,TRBJ2-3,CASSVQTSGSPDTQYF,TGTGCCAGCAGCGTACAGACTAGCGGGAGCCCAGATACGCAGTATTTT
TRBV7-2,many,NA,TRBJ1-2,CASSWGVGANYGYTF,TGTGCCAGCAGCTGGGGGGTCGGGGCTAACTATGGCTACACCTTC
TRBV19,few,TRBD2,TRBJ2-3,CASSIGGSGGSTDTQYF,TGTGCCAGTAGTATTGGAGGTAGCGGGGGAAGCACAGATACGCAGTATTTT
TRBV24-1,NA,NA,TRBJ2-1,CATGGLSYNEQFF,TGTGCCACAGGGGGTCTCTCCTACAATGAGCAGTTCTTC
TRBV4-2,NA,NA,TRBJ2-7,CASSQERGGVSYEQYF,TGTGCCAGCAGCCAAGAACGAGGCGGGGTCTCCTACGAGCAGTACTTC
TRBV5-1,NA,NA,TRBJ2-3,CASSFAGQKADTQYF,TGCGCCAGCAGCTTCGCGGGGCAGAAGGCAGATACGCAGTATTTT
TRBV20-1,NA,NA,TRBJ2-5,CSARDLDYQETQYF,TGCAGTGCTAGAGATCTCGACTATCAAGAGACCCAGTACTTC
TRBV10-3,few,NA,TRBJ2-7,CAISESSRPYEQYF,TGTGCCATCAGTGAGTCCTCGCGGCCCTACGAGCAGTACTTC
TRBV10-3,NA,NA,TRBJ2-1,CAISGGLSYNEQFF,TGTGCCATCAGTGGAGGGTTATCTTACAATGAGCAGTTCTTC
TRBV6-5,few,TRBD2,TRBJ2-3,CASFSGRGTDTQYF,TGTGCCAGCTTTAGCGGGAGGGGCACAGATACGCAGTATTTT
TRBV20-1,few,NA,TRBJ1-6,CSARTVGHALRPLHF,TGCAGTGCTAGGACAGTCGGGCATGCACTTCGACCCCTCCACTTT
TRBV10-3,NA,TRBD2,TRBJ2-1,CAISDSSGSADEQFF,TGTGCCATCAGTGACTCCAGCGGGAGTGCGGATGAGCAGTTCTTC
TRBV19,many,NA,TRBJ1-5,CASSIEVYQPQHF,TGTGCCAGTAGTATAGAGGTTTATCAGCCCCAGCATTTT
TRBV20-1,NA,TRBD2,TRBJ2-5,CSANRLAGVGETQYF,TGCAGTGCTAATCGACTAGCGGGCGTGGGGGAGACCCAGTACTTC
TRBV7-4,NA,NA,TRBJ2-2,CASLKRVGRRTRELFF,TGTGCCAGCCTCAAACGGGTCGGAAGGAGAACCAGGGAGCTGTTTTTT
TRBV4-1,NA,NA,TRBJ1-2,CASSQVGGPPSSSGYTF,TGCGCCAGCAGCCAAGTCGGCGGGCCCCCCTCAAGCTCTGGCTACACCTTC
TRBV4-1,few,TRBD2,TRBJ2-5,CASSQERAGGPFLETQYF,TGCGCCAGCAGCCAAGAGAGAGCGGGAGGGCCTTTTTTAGAGACCCAGTACTTC
TRBV19,once,TRBD2,TRBJ2-2,CATTKRTSGANTGELFF,TGTGCCACGACAAAGAGGACTAGCGGGGCGAACACCGGGGAGCTGTTTTTT
TRBV10-3,few,TRBD2,TRBJ2-3,CAIQSTSGKTDTQYF,TGTGCCATCCAGTCCACTAGCGGGAAGACAGATACGCAGTATTTT
TRBV5-6,NA,NA,TRBJ1-1,CASSLSDSTEAFF,TGTGCCAGCAGCTTGAGCGATTCCACTGAAGCTTTCTTT
TRBV29-1,few,NA,TRBJ1-2,CSVFKGPAYGYTF,TGCAGCGTTTTTAAGGGTCCCGCCTATGGCTACACCTTC
TRBV7-2,few,NA,TRBJ1-3,CASSLGPATGIGNTIYF,TGTGCCAGCAGCTTAGGTCCCGCGACAGGAATCGGAAACACCATATATTTT
TRBV7-3,few,TRBD2,TRBJ2-5,CASSREGGPWETQYF,TGTGCCAGCAGCCGGGAGGGGGGTCCGTGGGAGACCCAGTACTTC
TRBV7-9,few,NA,TRBJ1-1,CASSPARLGGAFF,TGTGCCAGCAGCCCGGCCCGGTTGGGGGGAGCTTTCTTT